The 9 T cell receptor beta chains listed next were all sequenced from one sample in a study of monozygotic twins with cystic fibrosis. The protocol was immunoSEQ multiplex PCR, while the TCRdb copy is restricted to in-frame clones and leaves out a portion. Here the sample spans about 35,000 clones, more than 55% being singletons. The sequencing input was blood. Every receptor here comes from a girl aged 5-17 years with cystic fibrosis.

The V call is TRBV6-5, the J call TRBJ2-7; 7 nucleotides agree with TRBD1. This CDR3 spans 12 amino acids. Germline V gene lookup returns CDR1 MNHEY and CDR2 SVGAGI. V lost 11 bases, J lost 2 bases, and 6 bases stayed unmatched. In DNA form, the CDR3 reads TGTGCCTGCCGGACAGGACCCTACGAGCAGTACTTC. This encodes CACRTGPYEQYF.

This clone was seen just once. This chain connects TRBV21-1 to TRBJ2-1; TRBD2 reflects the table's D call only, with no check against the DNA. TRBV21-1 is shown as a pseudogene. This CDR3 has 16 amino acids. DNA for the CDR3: TGTGCCAGCAGCAAAGAGCAGCTAGCGGACTACAATGAGCAGTTCTTC. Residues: CASSKEQLADYNEQFF.

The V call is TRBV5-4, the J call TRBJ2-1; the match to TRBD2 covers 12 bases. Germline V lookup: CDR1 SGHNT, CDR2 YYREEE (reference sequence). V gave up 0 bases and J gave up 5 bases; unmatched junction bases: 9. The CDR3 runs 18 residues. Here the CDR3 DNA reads TGTGCCAGCAGCTTGGCGGGGCTAGCGGGAGGGCCGGACAATGAGCAGTTCTTC. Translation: CASSLAGLAGGPDNEQFF.

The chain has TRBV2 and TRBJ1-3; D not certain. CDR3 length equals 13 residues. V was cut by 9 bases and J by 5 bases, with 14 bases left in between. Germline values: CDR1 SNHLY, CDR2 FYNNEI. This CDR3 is CASTPQERNTIYF. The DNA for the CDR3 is TGTGCCAGTACACCCCAGGAGAGAAACACCATATATTTT.

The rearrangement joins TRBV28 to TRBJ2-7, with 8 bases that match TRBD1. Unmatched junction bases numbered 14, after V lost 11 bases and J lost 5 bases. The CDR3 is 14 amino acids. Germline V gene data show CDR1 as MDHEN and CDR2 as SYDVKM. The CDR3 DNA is TGTGCCGCGACGGCGACAGGGGATGGTCACGAGCAGTACTTC. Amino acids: CAATATGDGHEQYF.

The CDR3 spells CASVRDTQYF. In nucleotides, the CDR3 is TGTGCCAGCGTGAGAGATACGCAGTATTTT. V is TRBV25-1 and J is TRBJ2-3; D ambiguous. CDR3 size: 10 residues. The V end lost 8 bases, the J end lost 5 bases, and 5 bases lay between the germline ends. Germline V CDR1 and CDR2: MGHDK, SYGVNS.

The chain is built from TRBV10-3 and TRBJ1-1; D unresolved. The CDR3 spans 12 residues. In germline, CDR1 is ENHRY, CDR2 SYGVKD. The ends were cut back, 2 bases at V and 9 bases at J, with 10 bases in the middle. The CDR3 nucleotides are TGTGCCATCAGTGAGGGGCCGGGGAAAGCTTTCTTT. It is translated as CAISEGPGKAFF.

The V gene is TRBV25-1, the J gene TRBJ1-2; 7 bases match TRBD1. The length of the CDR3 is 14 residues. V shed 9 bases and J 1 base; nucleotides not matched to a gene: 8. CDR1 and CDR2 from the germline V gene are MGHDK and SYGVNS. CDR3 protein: CARTGKGHNYGYTF. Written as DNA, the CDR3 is TGTGCCAGGACAGGGAAGGGTCATAACTATGGCTACACCTTC.

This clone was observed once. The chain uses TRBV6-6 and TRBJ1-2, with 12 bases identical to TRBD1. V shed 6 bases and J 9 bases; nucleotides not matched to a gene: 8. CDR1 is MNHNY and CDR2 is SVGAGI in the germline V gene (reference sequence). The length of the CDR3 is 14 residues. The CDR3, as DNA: TGTGCCAGCAGAGACGGGACAGGGGGCGGGAGCTACACCTTC. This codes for CASRDGTGGGSYTF.